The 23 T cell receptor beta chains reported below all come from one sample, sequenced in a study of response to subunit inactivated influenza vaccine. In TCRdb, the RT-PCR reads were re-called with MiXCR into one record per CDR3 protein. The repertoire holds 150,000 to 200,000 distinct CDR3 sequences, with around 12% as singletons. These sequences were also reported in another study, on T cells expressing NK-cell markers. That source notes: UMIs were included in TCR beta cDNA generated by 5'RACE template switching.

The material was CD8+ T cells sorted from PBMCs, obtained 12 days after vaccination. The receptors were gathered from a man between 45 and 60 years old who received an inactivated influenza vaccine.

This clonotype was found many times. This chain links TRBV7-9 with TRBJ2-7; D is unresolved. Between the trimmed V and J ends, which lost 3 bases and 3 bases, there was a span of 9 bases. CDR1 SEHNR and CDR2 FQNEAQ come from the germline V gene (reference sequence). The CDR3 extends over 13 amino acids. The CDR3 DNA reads TGTGCCAGCAGCTTTTTGGCAGACTACGAGCAGTACTTC. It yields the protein CASSFLADYEQYF.

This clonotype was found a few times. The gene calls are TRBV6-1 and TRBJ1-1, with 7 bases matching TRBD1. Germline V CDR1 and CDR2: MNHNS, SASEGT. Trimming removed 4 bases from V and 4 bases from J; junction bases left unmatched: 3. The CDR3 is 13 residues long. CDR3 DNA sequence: TGTGCCAGCAGTGCACCAGGGGGCACTGAAGCTTTCTTT. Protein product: CASSAPGGTEAFF.

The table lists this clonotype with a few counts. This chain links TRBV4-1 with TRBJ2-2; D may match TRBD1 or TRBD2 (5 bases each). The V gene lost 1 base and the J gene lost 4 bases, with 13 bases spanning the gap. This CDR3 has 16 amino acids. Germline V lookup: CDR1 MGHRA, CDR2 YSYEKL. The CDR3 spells CASSQVPGSVTGELFF. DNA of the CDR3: TGCGCCAGCAGCCAAGTGCCAGGGAGTGTCACCGGGGAGCTGTTTTTT.

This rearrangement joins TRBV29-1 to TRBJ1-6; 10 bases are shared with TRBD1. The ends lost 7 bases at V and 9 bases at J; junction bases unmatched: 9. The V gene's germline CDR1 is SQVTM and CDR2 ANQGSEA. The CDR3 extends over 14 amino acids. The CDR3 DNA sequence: TGCAGCGCCACGACAGGGGGCGAAGGTTCACCCCTCCACTTT. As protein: CSATTGGEGSPLHF.

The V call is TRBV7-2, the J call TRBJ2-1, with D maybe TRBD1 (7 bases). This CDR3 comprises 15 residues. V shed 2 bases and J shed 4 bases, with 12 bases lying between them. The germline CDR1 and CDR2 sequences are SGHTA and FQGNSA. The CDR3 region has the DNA TGTGCCAGCAGCTTACCGACAGGGACTTACAATGAGCAGTTCTTC. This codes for CASSLPTGTYNEQFF.

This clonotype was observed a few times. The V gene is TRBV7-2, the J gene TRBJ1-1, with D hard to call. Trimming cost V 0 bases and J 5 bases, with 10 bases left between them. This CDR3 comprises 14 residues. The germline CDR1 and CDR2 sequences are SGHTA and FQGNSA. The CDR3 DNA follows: TGTGCCAGCAGCTTAGCGGAGGAACGTACTGAAGCTTTCTTT. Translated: CASSLAEERTEAFF.

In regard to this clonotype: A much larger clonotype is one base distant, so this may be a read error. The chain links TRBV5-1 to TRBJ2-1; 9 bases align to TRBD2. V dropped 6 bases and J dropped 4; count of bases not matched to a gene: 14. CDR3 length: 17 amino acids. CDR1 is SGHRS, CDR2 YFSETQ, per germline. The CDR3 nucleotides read TGCGCCAGCACCTTCACTAGCGGGCGGGAACTATACAATGAGCAGTTCTTC. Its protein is CASTFTSGRELYNEQFF.

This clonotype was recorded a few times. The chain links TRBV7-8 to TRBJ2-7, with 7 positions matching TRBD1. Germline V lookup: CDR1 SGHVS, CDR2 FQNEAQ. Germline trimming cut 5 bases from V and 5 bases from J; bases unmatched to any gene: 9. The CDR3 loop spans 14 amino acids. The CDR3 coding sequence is TGTGCCAGCAGCGCCGACAGGGCGATGAACGAGCAGTACTTC. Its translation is CASSADRAMNEQYF.

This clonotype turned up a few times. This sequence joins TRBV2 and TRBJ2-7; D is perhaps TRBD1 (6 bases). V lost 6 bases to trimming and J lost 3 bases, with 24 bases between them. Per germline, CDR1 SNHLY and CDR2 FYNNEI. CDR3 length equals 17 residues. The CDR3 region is CASRVRDTPELVYEQYF. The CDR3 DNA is TGTGCCAGCAGGGTACGGGACACCCCGGAATTAGTCTACGAGCAGTACTTC.

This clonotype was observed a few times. CDR3: CASSLVVGNPYNEQFF. CDR3 DNA sequence: TGTGCCAGCAGCTTAGTAGTCGGGAATCCCTACAATGAGCAGTTCTTC. This chain connects TRBV7-9 to TRBJ2-1; maybe TRBD2 (5 bases). The CDR3 sequence is 16 residues long. The V and J ends lost 1 base and 2 bases respectively, with 12 bases between them. Germline CDR1 and CDR2: SEHNR and FQNEAQ (reference sequence).

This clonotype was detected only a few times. Here the CDR3 DNA reads TGTGCCAGCAGCTTAGGGACTAGCTTGGGCACAGATACGCAGTATTTT. It yields the protein CASSLGTSLGTDTQYF. V is TRBV5-6 and J is TRBJ2-3; 9 nucleotides agree with TRBD2. The germline V gene has CDR1 SGHDT and CDR2 YYEEEE. CDR3 length equals 16 residues. The trim removed 2 bases at V and 1 base at J, leaving 5 bases unmatched.

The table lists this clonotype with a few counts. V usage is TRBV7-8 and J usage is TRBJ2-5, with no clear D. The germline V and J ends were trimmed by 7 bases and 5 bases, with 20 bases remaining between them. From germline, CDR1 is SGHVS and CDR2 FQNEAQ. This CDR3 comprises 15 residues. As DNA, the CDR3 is TGTGCCAGCATCAAAGCCGGGCCCAGGCGGGAGACCCAGTACTTC. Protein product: CASIKAGPRRETQYF.

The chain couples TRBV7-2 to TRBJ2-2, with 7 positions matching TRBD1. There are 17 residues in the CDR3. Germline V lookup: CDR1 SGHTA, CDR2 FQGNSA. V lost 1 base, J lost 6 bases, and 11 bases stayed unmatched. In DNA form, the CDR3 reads TGTGCCAGCAGCTTAGGAATCTGGACAGGATCCCCCGGGGAGCTGTTTTTT. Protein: CASSLGIWTGSPGELFF.

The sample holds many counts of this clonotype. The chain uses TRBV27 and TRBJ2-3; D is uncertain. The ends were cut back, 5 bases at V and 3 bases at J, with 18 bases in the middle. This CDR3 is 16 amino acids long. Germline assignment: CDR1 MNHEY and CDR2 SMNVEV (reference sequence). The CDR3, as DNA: TGTGCCAGCAGTCTCCTGGCCGGGCGGATGACAGATACGCAGTATTTT. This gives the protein CASSLLAGRMTDTQYF.

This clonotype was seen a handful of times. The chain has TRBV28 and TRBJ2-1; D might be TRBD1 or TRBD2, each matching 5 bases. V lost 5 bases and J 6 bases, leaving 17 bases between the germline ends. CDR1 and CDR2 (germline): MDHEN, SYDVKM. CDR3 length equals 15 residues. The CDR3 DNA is TGTGCCAGCAGTATCGGGACGTCGAGGAGCAATGAGCAGTTCTTC. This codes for CASSIGTSRSNEQFF.

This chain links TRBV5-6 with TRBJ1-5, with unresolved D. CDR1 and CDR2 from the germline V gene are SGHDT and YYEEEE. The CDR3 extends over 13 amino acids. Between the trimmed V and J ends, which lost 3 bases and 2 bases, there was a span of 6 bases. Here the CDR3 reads CASSSEGNQPQHF. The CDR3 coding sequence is TGTGCCAGCAGCTCCGAAGGCAATCAGCCCCAGCATTTT.

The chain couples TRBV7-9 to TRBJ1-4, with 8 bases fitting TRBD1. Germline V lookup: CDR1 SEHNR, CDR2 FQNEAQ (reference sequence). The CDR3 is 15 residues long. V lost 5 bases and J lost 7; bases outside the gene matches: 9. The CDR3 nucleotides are TGTGCCAGCAGCAGAACAGGGGGGGATCGTGAAAAACTGTTTTTT. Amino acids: CASSRTGGDREKLFF. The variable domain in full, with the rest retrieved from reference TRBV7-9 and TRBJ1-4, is DTGVSQNPRHKITKRGQNVTFRCDPISEHNRLYWYRQTLGQGPEFLTYFQNEAQLEKSRLLSDRFSAERPKGSFSTLEIQRTEQGDSAMYLCASSRTGGDREKLFFGSGTQLSVL.

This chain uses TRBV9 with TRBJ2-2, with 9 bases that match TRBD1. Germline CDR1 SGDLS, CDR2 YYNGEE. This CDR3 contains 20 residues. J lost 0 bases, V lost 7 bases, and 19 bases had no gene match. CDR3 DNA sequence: TGTGCCAGCGCCGAAGGACAGGGGCGCATGATTGACACGAACACCGGGGAGCTGTTTTTT. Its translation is CASAEGQGRMIDTNTGELFF.

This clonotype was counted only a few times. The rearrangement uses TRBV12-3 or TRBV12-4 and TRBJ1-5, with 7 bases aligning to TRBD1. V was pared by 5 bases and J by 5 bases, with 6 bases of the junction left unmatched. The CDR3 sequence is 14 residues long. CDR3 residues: CASSPDRRYQPQHF. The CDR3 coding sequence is TGTGCCAGCAGTCCGGACAGGAGATATCAGCCCCAGCATTTT.

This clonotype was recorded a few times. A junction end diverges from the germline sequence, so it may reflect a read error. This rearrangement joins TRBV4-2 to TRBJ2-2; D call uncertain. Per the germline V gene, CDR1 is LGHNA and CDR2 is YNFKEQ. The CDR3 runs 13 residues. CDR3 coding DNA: TGTGCCAGCAGCCAAGATAACAGCGGGGAGCTGTTTTTT. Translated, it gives CASSQDNSGELFF.

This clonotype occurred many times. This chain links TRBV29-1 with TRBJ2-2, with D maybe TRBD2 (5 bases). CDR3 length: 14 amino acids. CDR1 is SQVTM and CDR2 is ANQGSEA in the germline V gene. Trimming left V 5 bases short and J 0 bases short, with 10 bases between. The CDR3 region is CSVPGIANTGELFF. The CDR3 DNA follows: TGCAGCGTTCCGGGGATAGCGAACACCGGGGAGCTGTTTTTT.

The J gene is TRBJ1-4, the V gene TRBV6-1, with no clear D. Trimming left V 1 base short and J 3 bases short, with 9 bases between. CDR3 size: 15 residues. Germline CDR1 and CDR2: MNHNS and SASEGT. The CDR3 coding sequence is TGTGCCAGCAGTGAAGAGCCTGGAGCTAATGAAAAACTGTTTTTT. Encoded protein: CASSEEPGANEKLFF.

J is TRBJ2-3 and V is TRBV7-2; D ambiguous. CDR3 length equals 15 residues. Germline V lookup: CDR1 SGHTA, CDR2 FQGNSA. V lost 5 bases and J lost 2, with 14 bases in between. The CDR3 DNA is TGTGCCAGCAGCATAGGAACGGAGCACACAGATACGCAGTATTTT. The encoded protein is CASSIGTEHTDTQYF.